Below, 9 T cell receptor beta chains from the same sample are listed, as sequenced in a study of CD8+ T cells in alopecia areata. Reverse transcribed after extraction, RNA yielded cDNA as the sequencing template. Only in-frame clones appear in the TCRdb table, and some are missing; sequencing was by immunoSEQ multiplex PCR. The data contain 60,000 to 70,000 clones, about half of them seen just once; the ten biggest clones take up approximately 18%. The material was CD8+ T cells sorted from blood, obtained at week 0. The receptors shown here come from a human donor with alopecia areata.

This CDR3 reads CASSALAGFSGANVLTF. The CDR3 nucleotides are TGTGCCAGCAGCGCGCTAGCGGGGTTCTCTGGGGCCAACGTCCTGACTTTC. This chain links TRBV9 with TRBJ2-6, with 9 bases that match TRBD2. This CDR3 is 17 amino acids long. Germline V gives CDR1 SGDLS, CDR2 YYNGEE. Germline trimming cut 3 bases from V and 0 bases from J; bases unmatched to any gene: 4.

The chain combines TRBV29-1 with TRBJ1-1; maybe TRBD1 (5 bases). The V gene's germline CDR1 is SQVTM and CDR2 ANQGSEA. The CDR3 is 15 amino acids. With 4 bases removed from V and 2 bases from J, the gap between germline ends came to 17 bases. The CDR3 region has the DNA TGCAGCGTTGCCCACAGACAGATCCCTAACACTGAAGCTTTCTTT. Encoded protein: CSVAHRQIPNTEAFF.

The V call is TRBV15, the J call TRBJ2-1; 9 nucleotides line up with TRBD2. With V trimmed by 5 bases and J by 6 bases, 8 bases remained unmatched. Germline V gives CDR1 LNHNV, CDR2 YYDKDF (reference sequence). This CDR3 has 15 amino acids. CDR3 DNA sequence: TGTGCCACCAGCGGACCCCGGCGGGGGGGCAATGAGCAGTTCTTC. This codes for CATSGPRRGGNEQFF.

A few counts support this clone. The chain links TRBV29-1 to TRBJ1-1; the D is unclear. This CDR3 is built from 11 residues. Germline V CDR1 and CDR2: SQVTM, ANQGSEA. Deletions cut 4 bases from V and 8 bases from J, with 11 bases between. The CDR3 here is CSVVAPQEAFF. CDR3 in DNA: TGCAGCGTTGTAGCGCCGCAGGAAGCTTTCTTT.

The genes are TRBV5-6 and TRBJ2-7, with D unclear. V shed 4 bases and J shed 3 bases, with 14 bases lying between them. The CDR3 totals 14 residues. Germline V gene lookup returns CDR1 SGHDT and CDR2 YYEEEE. CDR3 DNA sequence: TGTGCCAGCAGCCTGAGAGTGAGGCACTACGAGCAGTACTTC. This encodes CASSLRVRHYEQYF.

V and J are TRBV4-1 and TRBJ2-1, with D uncertain. CDR3 length equals 12 residues. V was clipped by 0 bases and J by 11 bases, with 8 bases between them. CDR1 and CDR2 from the germline V gene are MGHRA and YSYEKL. Written as DNA, the CDR3 is TGCGCCAGCAGCCAAGATAGAGTCCAGCAGTTCTTC. Its protein product is CASSQDRVQQFF.

V is TRBV25-1 and J is TRBJ2-6; D call uncertain. This CDR3 has 14 amino acids. Germline CDR1 reads MGHDK; CDR2 reads SYGVNS. Trimming shortened V by 4 bases and J by 1 base, and 5 bases separated the two germline ends. CDR3 loop: CASSVGSGANVLTF. CDR3 in DNA: TGTGCCAGCAGTGTAGGATCTGGGGCCAACGTCCTGACTTTC.

This clone was counted a few times. The chain recombines TRBV29-1 with TRBJ2-4, with D possibly TRBD2 on 6 matching bases. The CDR3 covers 14 residues. CDR1 is SQVTM and CDR2 is ANQGSEA in the germline V gene. Trimming pared 4 bases from V and 0 bases from J, leaving 10 bases between. The CDR3 bases are TGCAGCGTTGTGGCGGGAATAGCCAAAAACATTCAGTACTTC. Translating gives CSVVAGIAKNIQYF.

The V and J genes are TRBV20-1 and TRBJ1-2; D is undetermined. Germline V gene data show CDR1 as DFQATT and CDR2 as SNEGSKA (reference sequence). V lost 6 bases, J lost 8 bases, and 13 bases lay in between. The CDR3 extends over 11 amino acids. CDR3 amino acids: CSAHGENGYTF. The CDR3 region has the DNA TGCAGTGCGCACGGGGAAAACGGCTACACCTTC.